A selection of T cell receptor beta chains follows, all from one sample in a study of radiation and T cells in renal cell carcinoma. Some clones are missing from TCRdb's copy, which holds only in-frame ones; the method was immunoSEQ multiplex PCR. The sample lists approximately 150,000 clones; about 86% were seen once. The sequencing here drew on blood, taken from a patient whose treatment included radiotherapy and nephrectomy. These receptors were collected from a woman in her 50s with renal cell carcinoma. Both conserved end residues are part of each CDR3. A D gene is named only where the DNA matches it firmly.

v_call	j_call	d_call	cdr3_aa	cdr3_nt
TRBV25-1	TRBJ2-2	-	CASSTAGTGELFF	TGTGCCAGCAGTACGGCCGGGACCGGGGAGCTGTTTTTT
TRBV10-3	TRBJ1-1	-	CAISGTVNTEAFF	TGTGCCATCAGTGGGACCGTGAACACTGAAGCTTTCTTT
TRBV9	TRBJ2-5	TRBD1	CASSVAGTGGRETQYF	TGTGCCAGCAGCGTAGCTGGGACAGGGGGTAGGGAGACCCAGTACTTC
TRBV30	TRBJ2-3	TRBD1	CAWSWLGQGAGDTQYF	TGTGCCTGGAGTTGGTTAGGACAGGGGGCCGGAGATACGCAGTATTTT
TRBV30	TRBJ2-2	-	CARGDWNTGELFF	TGTGCCCGCGGGGACTGGAACACCGGGGAGCTGTTTTTT
TRBV18	TRBJ2-7	TRBD1	CASSHPGQIYEQYF	TGTGCCAGCTCACACCCGGGACAGATCTACGAGCAGTACTTC
TRBV5-1	TRBJ2-7	-	CASSYSGARGYEQYF	TGCGCCAGCAGCTACTCGGGAGCCAGGGGCTACGAGCAGTACTTC
TRBV13	TRBJ2-1	TRBD1	CASSSRDRGLSQQFF	TGTGCCAGCAGCTCCCGGGACAGGGGATTAAGTCAGCAGTTCTTC
TRBV28	TRBJ1-3	-	CASSNFGNTIYF	TGTGCCAGCAGCAACTTTGGAAACACCATATATTTT
TRBV29-1	TRBJ1-1	TRBD1	CSVEGQGNTEAFF	TGCAGCGTTGAGGGACAGGGGAACACTGAAGCTTTCTTT